This T cell receptor beta chain was documented in a study of T cells in Graves' hyperthyroidism and ophthalmopathy. Study outcomes and limitations: Stable hyperthyroidism was separated from ophthalmopathy by a model based on 13 V-J features.

Amplification yielded TCR beta CDR3 regions, with RNA transcripts as the source. RT-PCR in the first round (using the HTBI primer set) targeted the TCR CDR3. TCRdb itself ran the multiplex PCR reads through MiXCR, one entry per CDR3 protein. Seen here are a few hundred thousand distinct CDR3 sequences, 13% to 15% observed once, and the top ten hold 17%. At least ten counts were recorded for this clonotype. Its antigen is as yet unknown. The CDR3 contains 12 residues. Germline V CDR1 and CDR2: SGHRS, YFSETQ. V gave up 1 base and J gave up 9 bases, with 8 bases separating them. This chain uses TRBV5-1 with TRBJ2-1; maybe TRBD1 (6 bases). Sequenced sample: blood. The TCR originated in a woman aged 18-29 years with Graves' hyperthyroidism. CDR3 loop: CASSLQGPEQFF. CDR3 in DNA: TGCGCCAGCAGCTTGCAGGGGCCTGAGCAGTTCTTC.